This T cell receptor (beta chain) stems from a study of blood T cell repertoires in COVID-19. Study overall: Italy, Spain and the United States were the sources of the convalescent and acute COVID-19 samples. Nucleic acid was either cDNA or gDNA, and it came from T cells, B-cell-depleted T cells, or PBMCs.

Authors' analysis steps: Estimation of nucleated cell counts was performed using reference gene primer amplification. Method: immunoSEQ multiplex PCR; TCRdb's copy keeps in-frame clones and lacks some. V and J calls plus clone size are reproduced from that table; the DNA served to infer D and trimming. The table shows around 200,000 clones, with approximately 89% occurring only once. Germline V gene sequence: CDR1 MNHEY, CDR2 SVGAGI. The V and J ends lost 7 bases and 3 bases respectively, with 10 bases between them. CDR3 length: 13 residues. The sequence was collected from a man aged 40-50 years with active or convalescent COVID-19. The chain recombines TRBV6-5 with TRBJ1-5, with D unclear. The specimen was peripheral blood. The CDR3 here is CASTGSPNQPQHF. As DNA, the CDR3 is TGTGCCAGCACCGGGTCTCCCAATCAGCCCCAGCATTTT.